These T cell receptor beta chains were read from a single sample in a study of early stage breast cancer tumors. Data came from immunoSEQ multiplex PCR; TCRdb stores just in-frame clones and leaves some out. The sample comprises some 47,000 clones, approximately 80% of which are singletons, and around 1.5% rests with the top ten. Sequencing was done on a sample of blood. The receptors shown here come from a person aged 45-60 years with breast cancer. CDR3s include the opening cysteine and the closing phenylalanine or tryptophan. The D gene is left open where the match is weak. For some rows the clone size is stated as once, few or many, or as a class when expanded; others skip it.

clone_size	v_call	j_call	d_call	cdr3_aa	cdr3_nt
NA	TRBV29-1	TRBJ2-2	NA	CSVAKDGELFF	TGCAGCGTTGCAAAAGACGGGGAGCTGTTTTTT
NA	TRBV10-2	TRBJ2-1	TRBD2	CASRPAGGQEGEQFF	TGCGCCAGCCGGCCAGCGGGGGGGCAAGAGGGTGAGCAGTTCTTC
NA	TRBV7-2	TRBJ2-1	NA	CASSPGWKQFF	TGTGCCAGCAGCCCCGGGTGGAAGCAGTTCTTC
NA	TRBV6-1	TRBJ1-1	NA	CATSRVSRNTEAFF	TGTGCCACCAGTCGGGTCTCGCGGAACACTGAAGCTTTCTTT
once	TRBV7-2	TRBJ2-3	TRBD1	CASSLGAGTGSDTQYF	TGTGCCAGCAGCCTTGGGGCGGGGACAGGCTCAGATACGCAGTATTTT
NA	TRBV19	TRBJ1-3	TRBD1	CASSTKTGWTGNTIYF	TGTGCCAGTAGTACCAAGACAGGGTGGACTGGAAACACCATATATTTT
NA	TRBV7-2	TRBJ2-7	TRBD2	CASSLGLAPYEQYF	TGTGCCAGCAGCTTAGGACTAGCACCTTACGAGCAGTACTTC
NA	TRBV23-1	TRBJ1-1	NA	CKGDTEAFF	TGCAAGGGAGACACTGAAGCTTTCTTT
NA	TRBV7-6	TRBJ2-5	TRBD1	CASSRTGGRGETQYF	TGTGCCAGCAGCCGGACAGGGGGTAGGGGGGAGACCCAGTACTTC
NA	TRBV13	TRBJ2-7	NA	CASSPPTGRVYEQYF	TGTGCCAGCAGTCCCCCGACAGGGAGGGTTTACGAGCAGTACTTC
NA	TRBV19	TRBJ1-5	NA	CASSKAGVGQPQHF	TGTGCCAGTAGTAAGGCAGGGGTTGGTCAGCCCCAGCATTTT
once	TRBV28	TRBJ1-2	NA	CASSFNAGAANYGYTF	TGTGCCAGCAGTTTTAACGCAGGGGCCGCGAACTATGGCTACACCTTC
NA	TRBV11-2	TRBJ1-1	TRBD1	CASSTRQGWDTEAFF	TGTGCCAGCAGCACAAGACAGGGTTGGGACACTGAAGCTTTCTTT
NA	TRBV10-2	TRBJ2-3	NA	CASSEELTYTQYF	TGCGCCAGCAGTGAAGAACTAACATATACGCAGTATTTT
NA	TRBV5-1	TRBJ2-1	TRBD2	CASSVVPGTSGHNEQFF	TGCGCCAGCAGCGTCGTCCCTGGGACTAGCGGGCACAATGAGCAGTTCTTC
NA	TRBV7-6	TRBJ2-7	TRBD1	CASSDYGTGVYEQYF	TGTGCCAGCAGCGATTATGGGACAGGGGTCTACGAGCAGTACTTC
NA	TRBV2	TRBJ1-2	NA	CASSEQPDNLYGYTF	TGTGCCAGCAGTGAACAGCCAGACAACCTATATGGCTACACCTTC
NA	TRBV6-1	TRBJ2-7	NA	CASSERSPPSYEQYF	TGTGCCAGCAGTGAGAGGAGCCCCCCCAGCTACGAGCAGTACTTC
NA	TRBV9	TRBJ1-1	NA	CASSDRGGTNTEAFF	TGTGCCAGCAGCGATCGTGGGGGAACGAACACTGAAGCTTTCTTT
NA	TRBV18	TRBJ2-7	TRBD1	CASSRPWTGEHEQYF	TGTGCCAGCTCACGACCGTGGACAGGGGAGCACGAGCAGTACTTC
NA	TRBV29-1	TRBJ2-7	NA	CSVVSQGKIHEQYF	TGCAGCGTTGTCAGTCAGGGAAAGATCCACGAGCAGTACTTC
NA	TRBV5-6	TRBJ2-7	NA	CASSLLGSPSYEQYF	TGTGCCAGCAGCTTGTTAGGGAGCCCCTCCTACGAGCAGTACTTC
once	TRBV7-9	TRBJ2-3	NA	CASSRSTSADTQYF	TGTGCCAGCAGCCGATCAACATCCGCAGATACGCAGTATTTT
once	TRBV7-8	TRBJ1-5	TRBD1	CASSVNRGYSNQPQHF	TGTGCCAGCAGCGTTAACAGGGGGTATAGCAATCAGCCCCAGCATTTT
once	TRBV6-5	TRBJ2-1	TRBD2	CASSYSSSGGRNEQFF	TGTGCCAGCAGTTACTCCTCTAGCGGGGGGCGGAATGAGCAGTTCTTC
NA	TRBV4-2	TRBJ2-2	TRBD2	CASLAGNTGELFF	TGTGCCAGCTTAGCGGGGAACACCGGGGAGCTGTTTTTT
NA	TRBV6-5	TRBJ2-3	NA	CASSNPLTADTQYF	TGTGCCAGCAGTAACCCCTTGACAGCAGATACGCAGTATTTT
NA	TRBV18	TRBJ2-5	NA	CASSPIGTDHGQYF	TGTGCCAGCTCACCTATTGGGACGGACCACGGCCAGTACTTC
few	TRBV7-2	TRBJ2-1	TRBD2	CASSYIAGGNNEQFF	TGTGCCAGCAGCTATATAGCGGGAGGGAACAATGAGCAGTTCTTC